The 30 T cell receptor beta chains reported below all come from one sample, sequenced in a study of a mutant IDH1 vaccine in newly diagnosed glioma. Described time point: week 47, end of study. With topical imiquimod, each dose of the vaccine consisted of 300 ug of mutant IDH1 20-mer peptide. Their recognized antigens are unknown. Clones were sequenced by immunoSEQ multiplex PCR, and TCRdb holds only the in-frame ones, with some missing. The sample consists of roughly 32,000 clones, just under 90% of them appearing once. The sample consisted of PBMCs, taken from a glioma patient whose treatment included an IDH1 peptide vaccine. The receptors originated from a woman in her twenties or thirties with glioma.

This sequence joins TRBV10-3 and TRBJ2-3, with 12 bases identical to TRBD1. Germline lookup yields CDR1 ENHRY and CDR2 SYGVKD. This CDR3 contains 16 residues. V dropped 6 bases and J dropped 1; count of bases not matched to a gene: 5. CDR3 DNA: TGTGCCATCAGCGGGACAGGGGGCGGGGGCACAGATACGCAGTATTTT. Its protein product is CAISGTGGGGTDTQYF.

The chain links TRBV29-1 to TRBJ2-5; D is ambiguous. Per the germline V gene, CDR1 is SQVTM and CDR2 is ANQGSEA. CDR3 length: 14 amino acids. V shed 3 bases and J shed 7 bases, with 18 bases lying between them. CDR3 residues: CSVEKASAPRTQYF. CDR3 coding DNA: TGCAGCGTTGAGAAGGCGTCAGCCCCAAGGACCCAGTACTTC.

V gene TRBV10-3 combines with J gene TRBJ2-3, with D uncertain. Deletions cut 6 bases from V and 0 bases from J, with 13 bases between. This CDR3 comprises 15 residues. Germline V CDR1 and CDR2: ENHRY, SYGVKD. Written as DNA, the CDR3 is TGTGCCATCAGACCCTTCGGGCTTAGCACAGATACGCAGTATTTT. Protein product: CAIRPFGLSTDTQYF.

The chain has TRBV30 and TRBJ1-2, with D unclear. V was shortened by 0 bases and J by 3 bases, with 8 bases between the two germline ends. The CDR3 has 13 residues. In germline, CDR1 is GTSNPN, CDR2 SVGIG (reference sequence). Written as DNA, the CDR3 is TGTGCCTGGAGTGTCTCGTTCTACTATGGCTACACCTTC. This translates into CAWSVSFYYGYTF.

The sample holds a few counts of this clone. DNA of the CDR3: TGCGCCAGCAGCTTGGTACCGGGGTTAGGGGCCAACGTCCTGACTTTC. Encoded protein: CASSLVPGLGANVLTF. The gene calls are TRBV5-1 and TRBJ2-6, with a tentative D call TRBD2 (5 bases). V was shortened by 0 bases and J by 4 bases, with 11 bases between the two germline ends. The CDR3 contains 16 residues. Per the germline V gene, CDR1 is SGHRS and CDR2 is YFSETQ. Supplemented by reference TRBV5-1 and TRBJ2-6, the full variable domain reads KAGVTQTPRYLIKTRGQQVTLSCSPISGHRSVSWYQQTPGQGLQFLFEYFSETQRNKGNFPGRFSGRQFSNSRSEMNVSTLELGDSALYLCASSLVPGLGANVLTFGAGSRLTVL.

The rearrangement joins TRBV29-1 to TRBJ2-5, with 10 bases lining up with TRBD2. Per germline, CDR1 SQVTM and CDR2 ANQGSEA. The CDR3 spans 13 residues. V was clipped by 2 bases and J by 3 bases; unmatched bases: 0. CDR3 loop: CSVESGGEETQYF. For the CDR3, the DNA is TGCAGCGTTGAAAGCGGGGGGGAAGAGACCCAGTACTTC.

The chain uses TRBV7-9 and TRBJ1-1, with D tentatively TRBD1 (5 bases). V lost 8 bases and J lost 6, with 19 bases in between. The CDR3 runs 14 residues. Germline loops: CDR1 SEHNR, CDR2 FQNEAQ (reference sequence). The CDR3 spells CASALWGSSPEAFF. The CDR3 region has the DNA TGTGCCAGCGCTCTTTGGGGGTCGAGCCCTGAAGCTTTCTTT. Looking up the rest from reference TRBV7-9 and TRBJ1-1 gives the full variable domain: DTGVSQNPRHKITKRGQNVTFRCDPISEHNRLYWYRQTLGQGPEFLTYFQNEAQLEKSRLLSDRFSAERPKGSFSTLEIQRTEQGDSAMYLCASALWGSSPEAFFGQGTRLTVV.

The chain has TRBV5-4 and TRBJ2-1; D remains unclear. The CDR3 totals 17 residues. CDR1 SGHNT and CDR2 YYREEE come from the germline V gene (reference sequence). V lost 0 bases and J 2 bases, leaving 15 bases between the germline ends. The CDR3 DNA reads TGTGCCAGCAGCTTGGCCCCCCGTGCGCTCACCTACAATGAGCAGTTCTTC. Protein: CASSLAPRALTYNEQFF. Variable domain in full (rest from reference TRBV5-4 and TRBJ2-1): ETGVTQSPTHLIKTRGQQVTLRCSSQSGHNTVSWYQQALGQGPQFIFQYYREEENGRGNFPPRFSGLQFPNYSSELNVNALELDDSALYLCASSLAPRALTYNEQFFGPGTRLTVL.

V gene TRBV7-9 combines with J gene TRBJ2-3; TRBD1 matches 7 bases. Trimming took 2 bases from V and 3 from J; bases not matched to a gene: 2. The CDR3 contains 14 residues. Germline-derived CDR1 and CDR2 are SEHNR and FQNEAQ (reference sequence). The CDR3 region has the DNA TGTGCCAGCAGCTTAAGGGGGCAGACAGATACGCAGTATTTT. Its translation is CASSLRGQTDTQYF.

This rearrangement joins TRBV6-5 to TRBJ2-4; TRBD1 matches 8 bases. CDR3 length: 13 residues. With 6 bases clipped from V and 5 bases from J, the junction kept 3 bases outside the gene matches. Germline CDR1 and CDR2: MNHEY and SVGAGI. This CDR3 reads CASRQGVENIQYF. The CDR3 coding sequence is TGTGCCAGCAGACAGGGGGTGGAAAACATTCAGTACTTC.

This clone was recorded only once. The chain joins TRBV25-1 to TRBJ2-1, with D possibly matching TRBD2 (6 bases). Germline V gene sequence: CDR1 MGHDK, CDR2 SYGVNS. The CDR3 is made up of 14 amino acids. The V end was cut by 7 bases, the J end by 5 bases, with 15 bases between. The CDR3 spells CASTGTGGNNEQFF. CDR3 in DNA: TGTGCCAGCACCGGGACCGGGGGTAACAATGAGCAGTTCTTC.

The rearrangement uses TRBV11-2 and TRBJ2-2, with no clear D. Germline V gene data show CDR1 as SGHAT and CDR2 as FQNNGV. The V end lost 6 bases, the J end lost 1 base, and 3 bases lay between the germline ends. The CDR3 extends over 12 amino acids. CDR3: CASRGNTGELFF. Written as DNA, the CDR3 is TGTGCCAGCAGGGGGAACACCGGGGAGCTGTTTTTT.

This chain connects TRBV29-1 to TRBJ2-7; D gene ambiguous. V was shortened by 6 bases and J by 0 bases, with 9 bases between the two germline ends. CDR3 length: 12 residues. From germline, CDR1 is SQVTM and CDR2 ANQGSEA. The CDR3 nucleotides read TGCAGCGTCCTCGACGGCTCCTACGAGCAGTACTTC. Its protein product is CSVLDGSYEQYF.

The rearrangement links TRBV10-3 to TRBJ2-5; TRBD1 matches at 9 bases. V gave up 0 bases and J gave up 5 bases; unmatched junction bases: 4. Germline V gives CDR1 ENHRY, CDR2 SYGVKD. This CDR3 has 15 amino acids. The CDR3 DNA follows: TGTGCCATCAGTGAGTCGGACAGGGGCGGGGAGACCCAGTACTTC. Amino acid sequence: CAISESDRGGETQYF.

This rearrangement joins TRBV25-1 to TRBJ1-2; D gene unclear. This CDR3 spans 12 amino acids. With 6 bases removed from V and 8 bases from J, the gap between germline ends came to 13 bases. The V gene's germline CDR1 is MGHDK and CDR2 SYGVNS. The CDR3 coding sequence is TGTGCCAGCAGGGAAGGGTTGTCCGGCTACACCTTC. Translated, it gives CASREGLSGYTF.

V is TRBV5-4 and J is TRBJ2-1; the match to TRBD2 covers 9 bases. The CDR3 has 17 residues. After removal of 3 bases from V and 4 bases from J, the junction contained 11 bases not matched to a gene. Germline-derived CDR1 and CDR2 are SGHNT and YYREEE (reference sequence). The CDR3 loop reads CASSWGTGGGVYNEQFF. CDR3 DNA sequence: TGTGCCAGCAGCTGGGGAACCGGCGGGGGGGTGTACAATGAGCAGTTCTTC.

This sequence joins TRBV2 and TRBJ2-7; D remains unclear. The CDR3 runs 13 residues. The germline CDR1 and CDR2 sequences are SNHLY and FYNNEI. The V gene lost 7 bases and the J gene lost 3 bases, with 13 bases spanning the gap. CDR3 amino acids: CASTPRSFYEQYF. CDR3 sequence (DNA): TGTGCCAGCACCCCACGTTCTTTCTACGAGCAGTACTTC.

The CDR3 loop reads CASSLVASGGAGGGELFF. Written as DNA, the CDR3 is TGTGCCAGCAGCTTAGTAGCTAGCGGGGGGGCCGGCGGCGGGGAGCTGTTTTTT. The chain combines TRBV7-8 with TRBJ2-2, with 12 bases identical to TRBD2. Unmatched junction bases numbered 10, after V lost 1 base and J lost 7 bases. Germline CDR1 and CDR2: SGHVS and FQNEAQ. This CDR3 spans 18 amino acids.

The chain is built from TRBV4-3 and TRBJ1-2, with 10 positions matching TRBD1. Germline trimming cut 0 bases from V and 4 bases from J; bases unmatched to any gene: 2. Per the germline V gene, CDR1 is LGHNA and CDR2 is YSLEER. The CDR3 contains 15 residues. The CDR3 nucleotides are TGCGCCAGCAGCCAAGATAGGGACAGGGGCTATGGCTACACCTTC. This encodes CASSQDRDRGYGYTF.

This chain connects TRBV19 to TRBJ1-2; a weak D match, TRBD1 (5 bases). V lost 3 bases, J lost 1 base, and 9 bases lay in between. The V gene's germline CDR1 is LNHDA and CDR2 SQIVND (reference sequence). The CDR3 contains 14 residues. CDR3 amino acids: CASSISGNNYGYTF. CDR3 sequence (DNA): TGTGCCAGTAGTATCTCAGGGAATAACTATGGCTACACCTTC.

The J gene is TRBJ2-5, the V gene TRBV5-4; TRBD1 agrees at 10 bases. Germline V gene data show CDR1 as SGHNT and CDR2 as YYREEE (reference sequence). This CDR3 spans 15 amino acids. With 4 bases clipped from V and 1 base from J, the junction kept 4 bases outside the gene matches. The CDR3 coding sequence is TGTGCCAGCAGCCGGACAGGGGGTCCCCAAGAGACCCAGTACTTC. The encoded protein is CASSRTGGPQETQYF.

J is TRBJ1-1 and V is TRBV19; D unclear. The V gene lost 4 bases and the J gene lost 1 base, with 13 bases spanning the gap. This CDR3 has 15 amino acids. Germline values: CDR1 LNHDA, CDR2 SQIVND (reference sequence). In nucleotides, the CDR3 is TGTGCCAGTAGTAGTGACATAGATACGAACACTGAAGCTTTCTTT. Protein product: CASSSDIDTNTEAFF.

The count of this clone is one. The rearrangement joins TRBV5-1 to TRBJ2-7; D remains ambiguous. The germline gives CDR1 SGHRS, CDR2 YFSETQ. The ends were cut back, 0 bases at V and 3 bases at J, with 13 bases in the middle. This CDR3 region has 15 residues. The CDR3 protein is CASSLALGSRYEQYF. CDR3 sequence (DNA): TGCGCCAGCAGCTTGGCTCTGGGCAGTCGCTACGAGCAGTACTTC.

This clone was seen a few times. The J gene is TRBJ1-3, the V gene TRBV4-1; D may be TRBD1 (5 bases). V was trimmed by 5 bases and J by 0 bases, leaving 8 bases between them. The CDR3 length is 14 residues. In germline, CDR1 is MGHRA, CDR2 YSYEKL. DNA of the CDR3: TGCGCCAGCAGCTACGACAGCTCTGGAAACACCATATATTTT. Its translation is CASSYDSSGNTIYF.

The CDR3 bases are TGCAGTGCTTCCCGGGACACTGGCTACACCTTC. The encoded protein is CSASRDTGYTF. V usage is TRBV20-1 and J usage is TRBJ1-2, with D possibly matching TRBD1 (6 bases). The V gene lost 5 bases and the J gene lost 7 bases, with 11 bases spanning the gap. Germline lookup yields CDR1 DFQATT and CDR2 SNEGSKA (reference sequence). The CDR3 is made up of 11 amino acids.

The rearrangement joins TRBV7-2 to TRBJ1-6; possibly TRBD1 for D (5 bases). Trimming removed 1 base from V and 8 bases from J, with 12 bases in between. From germline, CDR1 is SGHTA and CDR2 FQGNSA. CDR3 size: 15 residues. The CDR3 sequence is CASSLETFRDSPLHF. CDR3 nucleotide sequence: TGTGCCAGCAGCTTAGAAACCTTCAGGGATTCACCCCTCCACTTT.

This clone was detected once. This chain uses TRBV19 with TRBJ1-1; 8 bases line up with TRBD1. J gave up 4 bases and V 6 bases, and 13 bases lay outside the gene matches. Germline loops: CDR1 LNHDA, CDR2 SQIVND (reference sequence). The CDR3 spans 16 residues. The CDR3 DNA sequence: TGTGCCAGTAGCAGTGACAGGGGCCTTAGTGGCACTGAAGCTTTCTTT. This sequence encodes CASSSDRGLSGTEAFF. Combining the CDR3 with reference TRBV19 and TRBJ1-1 gives the whole variable domain DGGITQSPKYLFRKEGQNVTLSCEQNLNHDAMYWYRQDPGQGLRLIYYSQIVNDFQKGDIAEGYSVSREKKESFPLTVTSAQKNPTAFYLCASSSDRGLSGTEAFFGQGTRLTVV.

The genes are TRBV5-8 and TRBJ2-7; D is perhaps TRBD2 (5 bases). The germline V gene encodes CDR1 SGHTS and CDR2 YDEGEE. This CDR3 contains 13 residues. V lost 2 bases to trimming and J lost 3 bases, with 9 bases between them. CDR3 in amino acids: CASSFGRDYEQYF. The CDR3, as DNA: TGTGCCAGCAGCTTCGGACGGGACTACGAGCAGTACTTC.

This chain links TRBV4-2 with TRBJ2-7; TRBD1 agrees at 10 bases. Germline lookup yields CDR1 LGHNA and CDR2 YNFKEQ. This CDR3 is built from 15 residues. Trimming removed 2 bases from V and 6 bases from J; junction bases left unmatched: 7. CDR3 in amino acids: CASSQLGQGSGEQYF. The CDR3 DNA is TGTGCCAGCAGCCAATTGGGACAGGGGTCGGGCGAGCAGTACTTC.

J is TRBJ1-2 and V is TRBV5-1; 8 positions match TRBD1. The CDR3 runs to 13 residues. Germline V lookup: CDR1 SGHRS, CDR2 YFSETQ. The ends lost 4 bases at V and 5 bases at J; junction bases unmatched: 4. The CDR3 nucleotides read TGCGCCAGCAGCATCACAGGGGGGTATGGCTACACCTTC. Translation gives CASSITGGYGYTF. Using reference TRBV5-1 and TRBJ1-2 for the parts outside the CDR3, the full variable domain is KAGVTQTPRYLIKTRGQQVTLSCSPISGHRSVSWYQQTPGQGLQFLFEYFSETQRNKGNFPGRFSGRQFSNSRSEMNVSTLELGDSALYLCASSITGGYGYTFGSGTRLTVV.